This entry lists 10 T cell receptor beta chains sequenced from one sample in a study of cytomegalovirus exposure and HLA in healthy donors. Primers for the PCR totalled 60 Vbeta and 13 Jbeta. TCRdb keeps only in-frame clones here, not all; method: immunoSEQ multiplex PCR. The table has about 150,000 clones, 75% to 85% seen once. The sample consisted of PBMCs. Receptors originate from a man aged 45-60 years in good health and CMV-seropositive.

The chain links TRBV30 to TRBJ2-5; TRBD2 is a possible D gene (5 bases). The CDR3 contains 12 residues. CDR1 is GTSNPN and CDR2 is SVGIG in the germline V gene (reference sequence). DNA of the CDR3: TGTGCTGCTAGCAGATTCCAAGAGACCCAGTACTTC. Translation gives CAASRFQETQYF.

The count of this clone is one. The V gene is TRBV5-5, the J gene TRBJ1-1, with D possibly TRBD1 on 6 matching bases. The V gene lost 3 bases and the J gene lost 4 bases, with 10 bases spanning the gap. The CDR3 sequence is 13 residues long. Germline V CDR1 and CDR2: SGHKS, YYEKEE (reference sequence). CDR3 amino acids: CASSYGQTTEAFF. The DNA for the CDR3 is TGTGCCAGCAGCTACGGACAGACCACTGAAGCTTTCTTT.

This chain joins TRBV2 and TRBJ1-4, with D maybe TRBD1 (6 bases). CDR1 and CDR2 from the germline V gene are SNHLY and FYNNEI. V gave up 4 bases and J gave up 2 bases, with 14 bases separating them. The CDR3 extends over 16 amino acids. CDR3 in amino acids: CASSAQGFWTNEKLFF. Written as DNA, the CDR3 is TGTGCCAGCAGTGCACAGGGATTTTGGACTAATGAAAAACTGTTTTTT.

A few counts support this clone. Written as DNA, the CDR3 is TGTGCCAGCAGGGGACTAGCCCCCCTCTACGAGCAGTACTTC. This codes for CASRGLAPLYEQYF. This chain links TRBV6-1 with TRBJ2-7; 9 positions match TRBD2. This CDR3 region has 14 residues. The ends lost 6 bases at V and 3 bases at J; junction bases unmatched: 6. In germline, CDR1 is MNHNS, CDR2 SASEGT.

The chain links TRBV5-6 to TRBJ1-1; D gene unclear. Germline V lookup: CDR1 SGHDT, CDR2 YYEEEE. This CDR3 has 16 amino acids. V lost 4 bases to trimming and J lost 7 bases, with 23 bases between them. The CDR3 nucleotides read TGTGCCAGCAGCCCCATGGGGATAACTAGAAGTGATGAAGCTTTCTTT. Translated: CASSPMGITRSDEAFF.

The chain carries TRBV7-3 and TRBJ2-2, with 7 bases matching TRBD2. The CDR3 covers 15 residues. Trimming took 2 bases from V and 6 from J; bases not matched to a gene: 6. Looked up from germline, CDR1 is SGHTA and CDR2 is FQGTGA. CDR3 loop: CASSLQGAGAGELFF. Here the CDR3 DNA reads TGTGCCAGCAGCTTACAAGGGGCGGGAGCCGGGGAGCTGTTTTTT.

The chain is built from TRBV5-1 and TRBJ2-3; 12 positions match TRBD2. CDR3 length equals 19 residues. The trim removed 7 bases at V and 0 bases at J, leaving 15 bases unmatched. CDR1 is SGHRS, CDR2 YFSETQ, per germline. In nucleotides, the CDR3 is TGCGCCAGCCGGACTAGCGGGGCTTCACAGGCCACTAGCACAGATACGCAGTATTTT. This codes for CASRTSGASQATSTDTQYF. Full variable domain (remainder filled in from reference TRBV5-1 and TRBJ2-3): KAGVTQTPRYLIKTRGQQVTLSCSPISGHRSVSWYQQTPGQGLQFLFEYFSETQRNKGNFPGRFSGRQFSNSRSEMNVSTLELGDSALYLCASRTSGASQATSTDTQYFGPGTRLTVL.

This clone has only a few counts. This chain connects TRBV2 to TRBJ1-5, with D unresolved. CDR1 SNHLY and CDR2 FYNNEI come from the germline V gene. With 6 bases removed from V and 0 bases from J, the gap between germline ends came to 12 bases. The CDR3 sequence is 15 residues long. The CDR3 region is CASRRTGNSNQPQHF. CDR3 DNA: TGTGCCAGCAGGCGCACCGGTAATAGCAATCAGCCCCAGCATTTT.

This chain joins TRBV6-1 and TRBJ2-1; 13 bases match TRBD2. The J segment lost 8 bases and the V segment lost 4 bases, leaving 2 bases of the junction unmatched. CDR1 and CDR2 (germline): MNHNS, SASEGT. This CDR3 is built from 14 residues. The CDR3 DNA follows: TGTGCCAGCAGTGTCGGGACTAGCGGGGATGAGCAGTTCTTC. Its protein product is CASSVGTSGDEQFF.

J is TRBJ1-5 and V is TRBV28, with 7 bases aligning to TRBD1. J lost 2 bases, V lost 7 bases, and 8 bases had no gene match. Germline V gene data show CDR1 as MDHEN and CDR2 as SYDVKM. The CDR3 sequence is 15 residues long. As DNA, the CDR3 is TGTGCCAGCACCGATACAGGGGTAGGCAATCAGCCCCAGCATTTT. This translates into CASTDTGVGNQPQHF.